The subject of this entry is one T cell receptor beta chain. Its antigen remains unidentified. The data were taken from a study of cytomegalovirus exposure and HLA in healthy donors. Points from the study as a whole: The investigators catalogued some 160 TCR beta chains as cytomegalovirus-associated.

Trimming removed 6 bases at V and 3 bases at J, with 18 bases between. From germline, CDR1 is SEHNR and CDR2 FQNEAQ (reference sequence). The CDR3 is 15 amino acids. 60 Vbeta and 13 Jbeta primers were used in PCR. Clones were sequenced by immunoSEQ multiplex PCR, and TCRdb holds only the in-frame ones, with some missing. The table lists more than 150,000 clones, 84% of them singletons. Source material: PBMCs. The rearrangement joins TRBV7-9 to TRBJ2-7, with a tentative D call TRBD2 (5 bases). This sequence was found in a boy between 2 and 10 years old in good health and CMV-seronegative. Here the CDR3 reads CASSLTGIEGYEQYF. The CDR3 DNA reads TGTGCCAGCAGTCTTACGGGCATTGAGGGCTACGAGCAGTACTTC. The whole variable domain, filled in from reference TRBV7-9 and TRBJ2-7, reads DTGVSQNPRHKITKRGQNVTFRCDPISEHNRLYWYRQTLGQGPEFLTYFQNEAQLEKSRLLSDRFSAERPKGSFSTLEIQRTEQGDSAMYLCASSLTGIEGYEQYFGPGTRLTVT.